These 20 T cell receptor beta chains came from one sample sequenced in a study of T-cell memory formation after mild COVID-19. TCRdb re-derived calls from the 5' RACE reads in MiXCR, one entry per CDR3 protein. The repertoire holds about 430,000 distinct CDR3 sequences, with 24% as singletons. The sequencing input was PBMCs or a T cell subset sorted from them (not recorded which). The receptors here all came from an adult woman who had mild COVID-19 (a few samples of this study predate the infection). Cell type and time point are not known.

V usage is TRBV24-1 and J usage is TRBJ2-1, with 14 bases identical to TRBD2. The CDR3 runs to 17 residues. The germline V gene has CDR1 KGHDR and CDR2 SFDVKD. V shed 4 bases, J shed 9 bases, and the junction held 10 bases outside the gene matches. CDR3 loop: CATSDLTGTSGSGEQFF. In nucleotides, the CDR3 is TGTGCCACCAGTGACTTGACCGGGACTAGCGGGAGTGGTGAGCAGTTCTTC.

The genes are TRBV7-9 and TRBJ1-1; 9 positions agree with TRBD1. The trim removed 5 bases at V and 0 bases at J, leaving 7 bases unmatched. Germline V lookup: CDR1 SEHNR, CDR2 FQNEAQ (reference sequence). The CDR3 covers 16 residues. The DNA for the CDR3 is TGTGCCAGCAGCCCCGGGACAGGGTCCCTGAACACTGAAGCTTTCTTT. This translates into CASSPGTGSLNTEAFF.

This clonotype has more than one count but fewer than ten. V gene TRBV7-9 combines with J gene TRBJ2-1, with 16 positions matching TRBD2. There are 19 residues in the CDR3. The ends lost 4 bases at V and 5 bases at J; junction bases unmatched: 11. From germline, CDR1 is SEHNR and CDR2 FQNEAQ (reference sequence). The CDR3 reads CASSSGLAGGPRVNNEQFF. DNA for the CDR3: TGTGCCAGCAGCTCGGGACTAGCGGGAGGGCCTAGAGTGAACAATGAGCAGTTCTTC.

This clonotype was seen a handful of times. The CDR3 region is CAISASGTSYNEQFF. The DNA of the CDR3 is TGTGCCATCAGTGCCAGCGGGACGTCCTACAATGAGCAGTTCTTC. This chain uses TRBV10-3 with TRBJ2-1; 7 nucleotides match TRBD2. Germline-derived CDR1 and CDR2 are ENHRY and SYGVKD. The CDR3 length is 15 residues. V lost 4 bases to trimming and J lost 1 base; unmatched junction nucleotides: 4.

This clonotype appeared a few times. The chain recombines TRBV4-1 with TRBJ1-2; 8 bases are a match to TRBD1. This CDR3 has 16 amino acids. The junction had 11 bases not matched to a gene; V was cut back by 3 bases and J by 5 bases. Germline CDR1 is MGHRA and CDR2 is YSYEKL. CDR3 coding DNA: TGCGCCAGCAGCCAGCCCGGGACAGGTCTAGGGTATGGCTACACCTTC. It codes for CASSQPGTGLGYGYTF.

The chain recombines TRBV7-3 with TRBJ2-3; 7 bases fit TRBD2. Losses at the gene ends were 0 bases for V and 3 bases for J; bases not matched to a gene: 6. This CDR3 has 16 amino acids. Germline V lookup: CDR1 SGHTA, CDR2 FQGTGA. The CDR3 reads CASSLTGQGGTDTQYF. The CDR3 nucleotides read TGTGCCAGCAGCTTAACCGGCCAGGGAGGGACAGATACGCAGTATTTT.

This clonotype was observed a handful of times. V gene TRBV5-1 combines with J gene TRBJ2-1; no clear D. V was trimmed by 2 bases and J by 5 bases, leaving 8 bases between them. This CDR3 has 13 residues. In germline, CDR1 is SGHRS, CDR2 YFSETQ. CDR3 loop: CASSLGIHNEQFF. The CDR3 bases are TGCGCCAGCAGCTTAGGGATCCACAATGAGCAGTTCTTC.

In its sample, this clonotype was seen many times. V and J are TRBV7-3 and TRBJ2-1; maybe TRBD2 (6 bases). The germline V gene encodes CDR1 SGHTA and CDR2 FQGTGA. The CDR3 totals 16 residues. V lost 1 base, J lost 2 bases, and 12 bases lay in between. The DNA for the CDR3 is TGTGCCAGCAGCTTAAGGGCGGGGACTGCCTACAATGAGCAGTTCTTC. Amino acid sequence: CASSLRAGTAYNEQFF.

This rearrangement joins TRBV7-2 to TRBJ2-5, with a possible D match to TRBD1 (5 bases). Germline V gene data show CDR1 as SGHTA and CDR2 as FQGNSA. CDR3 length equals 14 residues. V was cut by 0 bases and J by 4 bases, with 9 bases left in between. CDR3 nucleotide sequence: TGTGCCAGCAGCTTAGCGGGGCCGCGAGAGACCCAGTACTTC. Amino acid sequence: CASSLAGPRETQYF.

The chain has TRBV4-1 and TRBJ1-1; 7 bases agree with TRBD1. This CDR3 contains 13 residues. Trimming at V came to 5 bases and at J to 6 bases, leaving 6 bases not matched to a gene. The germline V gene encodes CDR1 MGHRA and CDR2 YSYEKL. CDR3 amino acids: CASSSRQGPEAFF. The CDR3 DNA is TGCGCCAGCAGCTCCCGACAGGGCCCTGAAGCTTTCTTT.

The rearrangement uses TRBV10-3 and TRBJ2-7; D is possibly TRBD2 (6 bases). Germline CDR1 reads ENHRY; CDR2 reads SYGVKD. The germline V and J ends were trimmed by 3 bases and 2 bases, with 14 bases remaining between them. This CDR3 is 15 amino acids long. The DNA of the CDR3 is TGTGCCATCAGTGACTGGGCGGGGAGGACCTACGAGCAGTACTTC. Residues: CAISDWAGRTYEQYF.

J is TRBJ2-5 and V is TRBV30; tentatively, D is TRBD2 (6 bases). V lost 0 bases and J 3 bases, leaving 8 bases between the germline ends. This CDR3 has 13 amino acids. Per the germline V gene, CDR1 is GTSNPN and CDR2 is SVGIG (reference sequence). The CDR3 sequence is CAWSVGGKETQYF. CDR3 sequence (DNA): TGTGCCTGGAGTGTCGGAGGGAAAGAGACCCAGTACTTC.

In DNA, the CDR3 is TGCGCCAGCAGCTTGGACAGGGGTGGGTCACCCCTCCACTTT. Protein: CASSLDRGGSPLHF. This chain links TRBV5-1 with TRBJ1-6; 7 nucleotides agree with TRBD1. Per the germline V gene, CDR1 is SGHRS and CDR2 is YFSETQ. The V and J ends lost 0 bases and 10 bases, in that order; junction bases with no gene match: 4. The CDR3 runs 14 residues.

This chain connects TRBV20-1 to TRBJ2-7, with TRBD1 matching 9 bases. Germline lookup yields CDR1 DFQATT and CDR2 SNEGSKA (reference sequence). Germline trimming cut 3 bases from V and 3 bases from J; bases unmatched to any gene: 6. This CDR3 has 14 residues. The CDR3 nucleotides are TGCAGTGCTAGCGGGACAGGGAAATACTACGAGCAGTACTTC. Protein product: CSASGTGKYYEQYF.

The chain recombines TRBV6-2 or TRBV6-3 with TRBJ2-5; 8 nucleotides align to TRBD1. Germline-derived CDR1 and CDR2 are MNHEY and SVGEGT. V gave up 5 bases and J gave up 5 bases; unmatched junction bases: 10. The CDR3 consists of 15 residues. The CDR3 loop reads CASSPGTGRGETQYF. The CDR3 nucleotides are TGTGCCAGCAGTCCTGGGACAGGCCGCGGGGAGACCCAGTACTTC.

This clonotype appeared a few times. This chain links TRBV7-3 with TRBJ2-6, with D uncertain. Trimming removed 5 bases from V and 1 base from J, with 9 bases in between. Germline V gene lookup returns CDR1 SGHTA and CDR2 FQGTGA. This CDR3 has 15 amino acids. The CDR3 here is CASSATRSGANVLTF. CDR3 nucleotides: TGTGCCAGCAGCGCTACGCGATCTGGGGCCAACGTCCTGACTTTC.

The CDR3 DNA sequence: TGTGCCAGCAGCTTGGGCGCTTCAGGATCTAACTATGGCTACACCTTC. Encoded protein: CASSLGASGSNYGYTF. The chain combines TRBV7-6 with TRBJ1-2; the D is unclear. Germline V lookup: CDR1 SGHVS, CDR2 FNYEAQ. The V end lost 3 bases, the J end lost 0 bases, and 14 bases lay between the germline ends. The CDR3 length is 16 residues.

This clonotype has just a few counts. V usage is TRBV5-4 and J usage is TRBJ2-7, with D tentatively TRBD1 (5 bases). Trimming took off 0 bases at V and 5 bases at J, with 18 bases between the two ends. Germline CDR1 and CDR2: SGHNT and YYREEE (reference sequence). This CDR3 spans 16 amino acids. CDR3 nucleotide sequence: TGTGCCAGCAGCTTGGATGGGGCCCCAGCCGCGGACGAGCAGTACTTC. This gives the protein CASSLDGAPAADEQYF.

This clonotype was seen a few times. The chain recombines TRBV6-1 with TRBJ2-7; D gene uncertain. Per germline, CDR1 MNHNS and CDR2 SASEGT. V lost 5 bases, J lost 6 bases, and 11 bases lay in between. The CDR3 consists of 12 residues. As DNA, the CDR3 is TGTGCCAGCAGTACAGACGGATTCGAGCAGTACTTC. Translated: CASSTDGFEQYF.

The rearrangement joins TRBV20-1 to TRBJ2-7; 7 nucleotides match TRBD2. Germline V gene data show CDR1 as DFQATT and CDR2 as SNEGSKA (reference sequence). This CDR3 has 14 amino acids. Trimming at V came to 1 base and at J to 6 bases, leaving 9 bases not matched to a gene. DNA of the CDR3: TGCAGTGCTAGAGGGCCCAGAGGACTAGGCGAGCAGTACTTC. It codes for CSARGPRGLGEQYF.